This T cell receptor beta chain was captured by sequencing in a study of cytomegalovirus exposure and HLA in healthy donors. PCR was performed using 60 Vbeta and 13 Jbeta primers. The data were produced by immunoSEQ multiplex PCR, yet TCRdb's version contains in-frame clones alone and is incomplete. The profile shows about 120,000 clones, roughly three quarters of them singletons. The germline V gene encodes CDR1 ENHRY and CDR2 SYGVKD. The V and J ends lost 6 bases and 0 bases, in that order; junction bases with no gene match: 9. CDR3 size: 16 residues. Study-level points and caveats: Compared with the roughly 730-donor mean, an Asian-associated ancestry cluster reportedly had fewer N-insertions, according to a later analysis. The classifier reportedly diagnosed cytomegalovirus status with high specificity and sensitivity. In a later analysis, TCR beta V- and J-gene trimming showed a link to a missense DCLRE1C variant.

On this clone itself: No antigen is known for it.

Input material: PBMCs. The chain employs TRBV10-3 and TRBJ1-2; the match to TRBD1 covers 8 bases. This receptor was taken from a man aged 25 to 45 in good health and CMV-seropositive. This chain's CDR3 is CAISNGQGAANYGYTF. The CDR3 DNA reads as TGTGCCATCAGCAATGGACAGGGAGCAGCTAACTATGGCTACACCTTC.